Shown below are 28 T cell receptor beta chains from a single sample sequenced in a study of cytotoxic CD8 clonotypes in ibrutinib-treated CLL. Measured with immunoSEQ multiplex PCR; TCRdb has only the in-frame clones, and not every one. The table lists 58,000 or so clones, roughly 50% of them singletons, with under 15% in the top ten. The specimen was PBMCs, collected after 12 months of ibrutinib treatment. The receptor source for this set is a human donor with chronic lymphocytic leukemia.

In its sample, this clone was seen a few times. CDR3 region: CAIGEGYNEQFF. CDR3 in DNA: TGTGCCATTGGGGAGGGTTACAATGAGCAGTTCTTC. The chain is built from TRBV7-8 and TRBJ2-1, with 7 bases that match TRBD2. Germline CDR1 and CDR2: SGHVS and FQNEAQ. The CDR3 is 12 amino acids. V lost 10 bases and J lost 4; bases outside the gene matches: 4.

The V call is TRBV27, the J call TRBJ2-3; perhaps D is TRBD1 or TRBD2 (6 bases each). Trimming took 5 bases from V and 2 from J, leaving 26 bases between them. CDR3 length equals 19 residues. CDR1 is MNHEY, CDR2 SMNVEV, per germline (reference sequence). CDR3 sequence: CASSPLGGPPQGFTDTQYF. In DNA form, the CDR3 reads TGTGCCAGCAGTCCTTTGGGGGGTCCCCCACAGGGATTCACAGATACGCAGTATTTT.

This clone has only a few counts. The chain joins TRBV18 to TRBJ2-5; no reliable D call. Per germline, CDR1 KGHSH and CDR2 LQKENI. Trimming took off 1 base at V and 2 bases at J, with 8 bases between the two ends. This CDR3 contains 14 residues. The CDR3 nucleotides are TGTGCCAGCTCACCACTCTCGGTTCAAGAGACCCAGTACTTC. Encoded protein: CASSPLSVQETQYF.

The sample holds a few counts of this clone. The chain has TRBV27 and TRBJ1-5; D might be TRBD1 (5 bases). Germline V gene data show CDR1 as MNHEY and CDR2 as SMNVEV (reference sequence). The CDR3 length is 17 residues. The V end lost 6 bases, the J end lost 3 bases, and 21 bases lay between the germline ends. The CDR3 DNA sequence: TGTGCCAGCAGACGTTCCAGGGTTAGAATGCCCAATCAGCCCCAGCATTTT. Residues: CASRRSRVRMPNQPQHF.

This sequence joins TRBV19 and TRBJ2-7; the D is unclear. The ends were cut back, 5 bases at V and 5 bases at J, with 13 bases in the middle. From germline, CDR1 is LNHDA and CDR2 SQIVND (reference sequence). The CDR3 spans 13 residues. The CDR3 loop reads CASSALRWDEQYF. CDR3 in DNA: TGTGCCAGTAGTGCCCTCCGGTGGGACGAGCAGTACTTC.

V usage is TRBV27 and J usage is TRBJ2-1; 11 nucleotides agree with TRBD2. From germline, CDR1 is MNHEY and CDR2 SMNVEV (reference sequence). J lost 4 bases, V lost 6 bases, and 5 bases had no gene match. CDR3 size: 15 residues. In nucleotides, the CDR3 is TGTGCCAGCAGAAATAGCGGGGGGGCTTACAATGAGCAGTTCTTC. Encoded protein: CASRNSGGAYNEQFF.

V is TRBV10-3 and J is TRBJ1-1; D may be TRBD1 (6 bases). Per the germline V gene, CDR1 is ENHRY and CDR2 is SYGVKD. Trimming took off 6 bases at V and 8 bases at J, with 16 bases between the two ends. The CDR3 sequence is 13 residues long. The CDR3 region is CAISETGGPEAFF. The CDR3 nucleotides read TGTGCCATCAGCGAAACCGGGGGCCCGGAAGCTTTCTTT.

CDR3 DNA: TGTGCCAGCGGAACAGGGACCCAAGAGACCCAGTACTTC. This sequence encodes CASGTGTQETQYF. The rearrangement links TRBV7-7 to TRBJ2-5; TRBD1 is a possible D gene (6 bases). The CDR3 extends over 13 amino acids. Germline CDR1 and CDR2: SSHAT and FNYEAQ (reference sequence). Between the trimmed V and J ends, which lost 8 bases and 1 base, there was a span of 11 bases.

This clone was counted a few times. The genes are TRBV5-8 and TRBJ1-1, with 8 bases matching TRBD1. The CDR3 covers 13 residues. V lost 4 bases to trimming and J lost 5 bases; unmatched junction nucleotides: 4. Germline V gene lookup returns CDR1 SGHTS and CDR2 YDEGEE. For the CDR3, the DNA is TGTGCCAGCAGCCCAGGGGGCTCTACTGAAGCTTTCTTT. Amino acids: CASSPGGSTEAFF.

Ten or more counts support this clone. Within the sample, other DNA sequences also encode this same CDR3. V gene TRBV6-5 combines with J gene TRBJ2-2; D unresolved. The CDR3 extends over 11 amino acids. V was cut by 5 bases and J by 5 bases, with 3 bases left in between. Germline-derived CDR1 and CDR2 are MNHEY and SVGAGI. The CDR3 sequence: CASSRTGELFF. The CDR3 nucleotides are TGTGCCAGCAGTCGAACCGGGGAGCTGTTTTTT.

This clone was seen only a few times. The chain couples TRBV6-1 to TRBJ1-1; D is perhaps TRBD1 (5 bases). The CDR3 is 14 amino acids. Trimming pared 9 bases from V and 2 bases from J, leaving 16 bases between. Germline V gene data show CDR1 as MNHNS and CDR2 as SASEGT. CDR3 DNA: TGTGCCAGTACGTTTCGGGGGAGAAACACTGAAGCTTTCTTT. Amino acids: CASTFRGRNTEAFF.

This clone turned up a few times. The CDR3 coding sequence is TGTGCCAGCAGCCAAGCCACGCGGCAGGGGGGCTCTAATGAAAAACTGTTTTTT. It encodes CASSQATRQGGSNEKLFF. V is TRBV4-2 and J is TRBJ1-4, with 7 bases matching TRBD1. V lost 1 base and J lost 3; bases outside the gene matches: 11. CDR1 is LGHNA, CDR2 YNFKEQ, per germline. The CDR3 loop spans 18 amino acids.

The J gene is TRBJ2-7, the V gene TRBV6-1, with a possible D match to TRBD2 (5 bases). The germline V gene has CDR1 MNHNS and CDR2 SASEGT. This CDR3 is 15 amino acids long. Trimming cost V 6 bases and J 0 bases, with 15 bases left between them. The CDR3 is CASSGNRFSSYEQYF. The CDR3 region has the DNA TGTGCCAGCAGCGGGAACAGATTCAGCTCCTACGAGCAGTACTTC.

This chain's CDR3 is CASSIGDSSTDTQYF. In nucleotides, the CDR3 is TGTGCCAGCAGCATAGGGGATTCTAGCACAGATACGCAGTATTTT. The chain uses TRBV7-9 and TRBJ2-3, with D tentatively TRBD1 (5 bases). The CDR3 loop spans 15 amino acids. Germline V CDR1 and CDR2: SEHNR, FQNEAQ (reference sequence). Trimming pared 5 bases from V and 0 bases from J, leaving 12 bases between.

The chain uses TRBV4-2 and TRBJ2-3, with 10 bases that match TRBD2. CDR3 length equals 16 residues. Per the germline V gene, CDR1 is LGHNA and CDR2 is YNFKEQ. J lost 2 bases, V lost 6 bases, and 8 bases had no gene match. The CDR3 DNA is TGTGCCAGCAGTAAAAGCGGGGGGGCCGACACAGATACGCAGTATTTT. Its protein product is CASSKSGGADTDTQYF.

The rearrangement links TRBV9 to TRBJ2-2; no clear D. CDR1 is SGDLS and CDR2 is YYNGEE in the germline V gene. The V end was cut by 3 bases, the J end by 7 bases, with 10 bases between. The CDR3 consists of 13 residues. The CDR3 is CASSGHGGGELFF. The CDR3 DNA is TGTGCCAGCAGCGGCCATGGTGGCGGGGAGCTGTTTTTT.

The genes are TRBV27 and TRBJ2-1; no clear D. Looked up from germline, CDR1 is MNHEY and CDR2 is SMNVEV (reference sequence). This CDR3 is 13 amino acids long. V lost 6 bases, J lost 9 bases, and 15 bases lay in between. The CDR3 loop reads CASRLKVSGEQFF. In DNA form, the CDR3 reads TGTGCCAGCAGACTTAAGGTGTCGGGTGAGCAGTTCTTC.

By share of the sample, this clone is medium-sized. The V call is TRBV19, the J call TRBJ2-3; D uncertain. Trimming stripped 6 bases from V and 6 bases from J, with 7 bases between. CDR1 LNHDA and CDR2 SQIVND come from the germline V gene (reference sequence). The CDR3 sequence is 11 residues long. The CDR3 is CASSLRDTQYF. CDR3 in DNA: TGTGCCAGTAGCCTCAGGGATACGCAGTATTTT.

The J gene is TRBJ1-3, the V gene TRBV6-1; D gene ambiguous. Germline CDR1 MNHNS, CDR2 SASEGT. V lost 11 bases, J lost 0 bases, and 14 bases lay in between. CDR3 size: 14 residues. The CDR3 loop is CASWDLTSGNTIYF. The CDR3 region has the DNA TGTGCCTCGTGGGATCTCACCTCTGGAAACACCATATATTTT.

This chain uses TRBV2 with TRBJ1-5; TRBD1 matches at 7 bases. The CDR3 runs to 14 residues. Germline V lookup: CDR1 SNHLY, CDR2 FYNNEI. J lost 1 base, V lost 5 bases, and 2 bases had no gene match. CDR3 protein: CASSLQGSNQPQHF. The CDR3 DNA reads TGTGCCAGCAGTCTACAGGGGAGCAATCAGCCCCAGCATTTT. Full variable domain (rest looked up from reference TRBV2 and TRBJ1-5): EPEVTQTPSHQVTQMGQEVILRCVPISNHLYFYWYRQILGQKVEFLVSFYNNEISEKSEIFDDQFSVERPDGSNFTLKIRSTKLEDSAMYFCASSLQGSNQPQHFGDGTRLSIL.

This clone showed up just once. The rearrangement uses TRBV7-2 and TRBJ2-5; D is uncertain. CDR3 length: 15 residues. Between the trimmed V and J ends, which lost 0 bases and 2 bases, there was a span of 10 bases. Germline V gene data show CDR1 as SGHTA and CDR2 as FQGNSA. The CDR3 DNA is TGTGCCAGCAGCTTAGCGGGGTCGGCTCAAGAGACCCAGTACTTC. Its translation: CASSLAGSAQETQYF.

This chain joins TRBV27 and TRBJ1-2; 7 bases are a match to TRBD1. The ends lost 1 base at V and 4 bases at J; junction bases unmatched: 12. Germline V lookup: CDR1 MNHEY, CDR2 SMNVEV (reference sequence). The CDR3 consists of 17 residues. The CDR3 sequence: CASSLFPAQGGSYGYTF. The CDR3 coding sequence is TGTGCCAGCAGTTTATTCCCTGCTCAAGGGGGCAGCTATGGCTACACCTTC.

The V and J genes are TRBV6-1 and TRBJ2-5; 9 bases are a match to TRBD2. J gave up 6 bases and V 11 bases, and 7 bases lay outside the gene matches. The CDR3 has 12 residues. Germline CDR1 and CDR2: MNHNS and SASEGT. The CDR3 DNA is TGTGCCGGCGCGAGCGGGGGGAAGACCCAGTACTTC. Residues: CAGASGGKTQYF.

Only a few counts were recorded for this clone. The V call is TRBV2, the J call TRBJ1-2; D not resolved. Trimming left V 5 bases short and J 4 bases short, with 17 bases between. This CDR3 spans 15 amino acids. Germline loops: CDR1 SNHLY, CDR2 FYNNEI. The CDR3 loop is CASSIGPGSAYGYTF. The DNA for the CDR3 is TGTGCCAGCAGTATAGGACCAGGTTCGGCCTATGGCTACACCTTC.

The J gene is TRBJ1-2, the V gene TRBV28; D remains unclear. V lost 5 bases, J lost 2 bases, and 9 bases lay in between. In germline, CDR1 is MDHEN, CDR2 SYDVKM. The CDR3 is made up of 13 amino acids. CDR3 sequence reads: CASSLWQNYGYTF. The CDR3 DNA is TGTGCCAGCAGTCTCTGGCAGAACTATGGCTACACCTTC.

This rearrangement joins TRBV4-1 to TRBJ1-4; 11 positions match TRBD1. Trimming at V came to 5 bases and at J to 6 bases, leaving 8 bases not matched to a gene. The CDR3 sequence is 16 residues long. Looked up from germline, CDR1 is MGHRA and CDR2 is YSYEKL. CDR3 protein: CASSARTGGWDEKLFF. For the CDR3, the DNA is TGCGCCAGCAGCGCACGGACAGGGGGCTGGGATGAAAAACTGTTTTTT.

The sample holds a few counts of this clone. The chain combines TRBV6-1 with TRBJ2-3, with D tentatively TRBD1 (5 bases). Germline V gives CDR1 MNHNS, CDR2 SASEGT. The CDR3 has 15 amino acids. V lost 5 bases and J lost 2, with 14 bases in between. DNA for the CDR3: TGTGCCAGCAGTTCGCAGGGCTTCTCCACAGATACGCAGTATTTT. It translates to CASSSQGFSTDTQYF.

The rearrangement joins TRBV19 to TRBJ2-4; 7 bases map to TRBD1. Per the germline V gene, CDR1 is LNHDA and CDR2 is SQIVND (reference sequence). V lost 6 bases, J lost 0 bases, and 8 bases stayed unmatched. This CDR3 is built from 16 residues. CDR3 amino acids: CASSDRVTVAKNIQYF. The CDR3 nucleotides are TGTGCCAGTAGCGACAGGGTAACGGTAGCCAAAAACATTCAGTACTTC.